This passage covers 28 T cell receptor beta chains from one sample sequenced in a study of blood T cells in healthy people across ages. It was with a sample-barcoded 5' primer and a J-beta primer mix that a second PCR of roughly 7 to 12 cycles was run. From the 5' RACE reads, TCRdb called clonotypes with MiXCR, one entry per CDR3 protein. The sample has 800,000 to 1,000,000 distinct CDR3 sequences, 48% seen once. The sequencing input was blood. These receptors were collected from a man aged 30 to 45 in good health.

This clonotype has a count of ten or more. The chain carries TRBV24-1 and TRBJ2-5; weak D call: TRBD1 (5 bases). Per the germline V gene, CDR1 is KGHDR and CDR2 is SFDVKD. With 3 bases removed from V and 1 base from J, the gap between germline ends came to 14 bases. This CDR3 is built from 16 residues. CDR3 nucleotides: TGTGCCACCAGTGATCCCGTTAGACAGACCCAAGAGACCCAGTACTTC. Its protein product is CATSDPVRQTQETQYF.

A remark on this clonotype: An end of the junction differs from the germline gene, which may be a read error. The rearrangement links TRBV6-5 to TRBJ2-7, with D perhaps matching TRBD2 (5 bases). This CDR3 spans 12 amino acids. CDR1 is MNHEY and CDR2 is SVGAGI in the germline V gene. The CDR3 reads CASRDFSYGQYF. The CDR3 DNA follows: TGTGCCAGCAGGGACTTCTCCTACGGGCAGTACTTC.

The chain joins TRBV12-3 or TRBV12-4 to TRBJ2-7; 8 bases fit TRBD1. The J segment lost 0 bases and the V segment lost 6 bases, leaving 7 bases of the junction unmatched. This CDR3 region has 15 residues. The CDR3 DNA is TGTGCCAGCAGCCCGGGACAGGCGATCTCCTACGAGCAGTACTTC. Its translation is CASSPGQAISYEQYF.

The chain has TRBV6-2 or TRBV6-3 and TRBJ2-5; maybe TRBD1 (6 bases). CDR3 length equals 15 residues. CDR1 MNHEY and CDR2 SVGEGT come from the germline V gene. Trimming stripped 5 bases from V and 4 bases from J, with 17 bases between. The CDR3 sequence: CASSIPPGTRETQYF. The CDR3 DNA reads TGTGCCAGCAGTATCCCTCCCGGGACAAGAGAGACCCAGTACTTC.

DNA of the CDR3: TGTGCCAGCAGGTCGGGTCGGGGGACCACTGAAGCTTTCTTT. Protein: CASRSGRGTTEAFF. The rearrangement links TRBV5-6 to TRBJ1-1, with D maybe TRBD1 (5 bases). Per germline, CDR1 SGHDT and CDR2 YYEEEE. This CDR3 has 14 residues. Trimming took 5 bases from V and 4 from J, leaving 15 bases between them. Using reference TRBV5-6 and TRBJ1-1 for the parts outside the CDR3, the full variable domain is DAGVTQSPTHLIKTRGQQVTLRCSPKSGHDTVSWYQQALGQGPQFIFQYYEEEERQRGNFPDRFSGHQFPNYSSELNVNALLLGDSALYLCASRSGRGTTEAFFGQGTRLTVV.

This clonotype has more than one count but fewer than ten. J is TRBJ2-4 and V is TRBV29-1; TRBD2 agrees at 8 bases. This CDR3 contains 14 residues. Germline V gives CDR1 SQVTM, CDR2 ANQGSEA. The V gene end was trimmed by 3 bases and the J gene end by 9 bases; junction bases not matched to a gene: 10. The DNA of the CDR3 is TGCAGCGTTGATGGCGGGGGGCCAAAAGGCATTCAGTACTTC. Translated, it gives CSVDGGGPKGIQYF.

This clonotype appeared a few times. CDR3 nucleotides: TGTGCCATCAGCCTCGGGGGTCGCACAGATACGCAGTATTTT. Amino acids: CAISLGGRTDTQYF. V gene TRBV10-3 combines with J gene TRBJ2-3; possibly TRBD2 for D (6 bases). The V end lost 6 bases, the J end lost 1 base, and 11 bases lay between the germline ends. The CDR3 runs to 14 residues. Germline values: CDR1 ENHRY, CDR2 SYGVKD.

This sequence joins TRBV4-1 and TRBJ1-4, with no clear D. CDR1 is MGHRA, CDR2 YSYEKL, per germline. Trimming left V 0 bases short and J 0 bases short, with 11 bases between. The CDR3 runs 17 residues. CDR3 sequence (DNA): TGCGCCAGCAGCCAAGATCCCATCCCACCAACTAATGAAAAACTGTTTTTT. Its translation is CASSQDPIPPTNEKLFF.

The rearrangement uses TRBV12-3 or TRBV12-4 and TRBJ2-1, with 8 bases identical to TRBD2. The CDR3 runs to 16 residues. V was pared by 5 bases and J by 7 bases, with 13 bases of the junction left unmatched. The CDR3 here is CASSHQAGTRKNEQFF. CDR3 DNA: TGTGCCAGCAGTCACCAAGCCGGGACTAGAAAAAATGAGCAGTTCTTC.

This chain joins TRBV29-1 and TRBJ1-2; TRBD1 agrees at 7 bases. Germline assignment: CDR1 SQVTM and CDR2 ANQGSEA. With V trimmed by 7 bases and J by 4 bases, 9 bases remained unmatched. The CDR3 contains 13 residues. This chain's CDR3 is CSAATGSGYGYTF. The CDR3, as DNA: TGCAGCGCAGCGACAGGGAGTGGCTATGGCTACACCTTC.

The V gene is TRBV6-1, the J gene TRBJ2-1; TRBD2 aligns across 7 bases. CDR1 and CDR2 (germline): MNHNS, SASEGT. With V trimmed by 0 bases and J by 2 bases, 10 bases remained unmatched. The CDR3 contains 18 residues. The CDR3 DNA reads TGTGCCAGCAGTGAAGCGCTGGGGGGGAGCCTACCCTACAATGAGCAGTTCTTC. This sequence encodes CASSEALGGSLPYNEQFF.

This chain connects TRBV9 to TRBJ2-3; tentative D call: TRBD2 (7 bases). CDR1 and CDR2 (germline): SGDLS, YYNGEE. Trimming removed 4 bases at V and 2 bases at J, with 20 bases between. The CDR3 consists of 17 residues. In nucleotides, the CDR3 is TGTGCCAGCAGCCCCAGAGTTGGCGGGGGCCTCACAGATACGCAGTATTTT. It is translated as CASSPRVGGGLTDTQYF.

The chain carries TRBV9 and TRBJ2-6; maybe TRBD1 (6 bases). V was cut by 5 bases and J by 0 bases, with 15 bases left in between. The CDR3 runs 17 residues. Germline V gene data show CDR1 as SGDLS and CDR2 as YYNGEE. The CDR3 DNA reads TGTGCCAGCAGTCTATCGGGACACCGCTCTGGGGCCAACGTCCTGACTTTC. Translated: CASSLSGHRSGANVLTF.

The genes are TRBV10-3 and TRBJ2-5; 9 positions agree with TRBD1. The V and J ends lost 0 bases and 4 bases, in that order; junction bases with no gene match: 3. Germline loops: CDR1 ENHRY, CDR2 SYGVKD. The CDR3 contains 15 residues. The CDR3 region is CAISESRTGVETQYF. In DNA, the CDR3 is TGTGCCATCAGTGAGTCTCGGACAGGGGTAGAGACCCAGTACTTC.

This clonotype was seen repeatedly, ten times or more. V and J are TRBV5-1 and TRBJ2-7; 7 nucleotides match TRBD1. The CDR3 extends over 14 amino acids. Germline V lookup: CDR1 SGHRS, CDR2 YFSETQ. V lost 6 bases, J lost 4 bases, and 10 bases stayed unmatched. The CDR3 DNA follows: TGCGCCAGCACTCGCACCGGGACAGAGTACGAGCAGTACTTC. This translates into CASTRTGTEYEQYF.

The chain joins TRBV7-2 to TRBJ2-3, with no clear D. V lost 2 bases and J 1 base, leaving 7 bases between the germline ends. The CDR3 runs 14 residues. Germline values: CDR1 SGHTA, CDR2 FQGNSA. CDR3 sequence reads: CASSLWSGTDTQYF. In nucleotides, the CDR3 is TGTGCCAGCAGCTTATGGTCCGGCACAGATACGCAGTATTTT.

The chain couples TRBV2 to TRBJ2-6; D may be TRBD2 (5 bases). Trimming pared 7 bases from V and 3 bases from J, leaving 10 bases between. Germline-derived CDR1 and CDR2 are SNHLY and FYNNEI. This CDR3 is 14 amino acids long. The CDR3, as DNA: TGTGCCAGCACCGGAGGAGATGGGGCCAACGTCCTGACTTTC. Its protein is CASTGGDGANVLTF.

The CDR3 loop is CASSLTGESYEQYF. CDR3 nucleotides: TGTGCCAGCAGTTTAACAGGGGAGTCCTACGAGCAGTACTTC. This chain links TRBV27 with TRBJ2-7; 7 bases are a match to TRBD1. This CDR3 comprises 14 residues. Per germline, CDR1 MNHEY and CDR2 SMNVEV (reference sequence). Trimming cost V 2 bases and J 1 base; bases outside gene matches: 2.

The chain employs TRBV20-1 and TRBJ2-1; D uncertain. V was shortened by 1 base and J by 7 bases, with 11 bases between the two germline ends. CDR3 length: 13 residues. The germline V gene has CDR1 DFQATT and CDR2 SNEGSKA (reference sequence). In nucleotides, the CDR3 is TGCAGTGCTAGAGTGGGGATCAGGAATGAGCAGTTCTTC. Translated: CSARVGIRNEQFF.

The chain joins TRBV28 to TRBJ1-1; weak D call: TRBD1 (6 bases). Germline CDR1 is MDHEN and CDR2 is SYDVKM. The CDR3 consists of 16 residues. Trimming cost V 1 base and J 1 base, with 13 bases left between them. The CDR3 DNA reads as TGTGCCAGCAGTTTATCCCAGGGGTTAGAGAACACTGAAGCTTTCTTT. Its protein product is CASSLSQGLENTEAFF.

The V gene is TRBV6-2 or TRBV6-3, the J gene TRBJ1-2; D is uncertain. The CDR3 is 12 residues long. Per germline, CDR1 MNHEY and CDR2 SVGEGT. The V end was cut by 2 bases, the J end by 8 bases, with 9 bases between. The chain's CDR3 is CASSYARRGYTF. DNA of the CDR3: TGTGCCAGCAGTTACGCCAGAAGGGGCTACACCTTC.

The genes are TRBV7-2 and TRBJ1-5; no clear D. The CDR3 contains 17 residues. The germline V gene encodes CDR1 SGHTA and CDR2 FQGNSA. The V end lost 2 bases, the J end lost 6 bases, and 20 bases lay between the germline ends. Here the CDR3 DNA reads TGTGCCAGCAGCTTAATCTTTCCACCCACGTACAGTCAGCCCCAGCATTTT. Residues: CASSLIFPPTYSQPQHF.

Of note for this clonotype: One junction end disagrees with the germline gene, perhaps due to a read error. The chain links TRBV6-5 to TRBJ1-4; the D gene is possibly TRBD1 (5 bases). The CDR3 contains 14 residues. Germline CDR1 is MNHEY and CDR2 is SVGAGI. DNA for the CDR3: TGTGCCGGCAGTCCTGGGGCAGGGAATGAAAAACTGTTTTTT. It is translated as CAGSPGAGNEKLFF.

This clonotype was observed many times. The CDR3 bases are TGTGCCAGCAGCCAAGATGAGGCGGGGCCATACAATGAGCAGTTCTTC. Its translation is CASSQDEAGPYNEQFF. The chain recombines TRBV4-2 with TRBJ2-1, with D possibly TRBD2 on 6 matching bases. Germline V gives CDR1 LGHNA, CDR2 YNFKEQ. This CDR3 spans 16 amino acids. V dropped 0 bases and J dropped 4 bases, with 13 bases sitting between them.

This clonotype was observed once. CDR3 sequence (DNA): TGTGCCAGCCGTAGTGGGCTTACTGGCTACACCTTC. This gives the protein CASRSGLTGYTF. V gene TRBV12-3 or TRBV12-4 combines with J gene TRBJ1-2; D not resolved. Deletions cut 8 bases from V and 7 bases from J, with 14 bases between. The CDR3 runs to 12 residues.

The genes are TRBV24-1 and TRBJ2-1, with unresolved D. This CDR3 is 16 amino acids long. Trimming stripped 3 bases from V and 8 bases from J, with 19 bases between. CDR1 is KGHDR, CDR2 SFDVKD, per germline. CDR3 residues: CATSDHRAQTPDEQFF. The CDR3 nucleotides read TGTGCCACCAGTGATCACCGGGCCCAGACCCCTGATGAGCAGTTCTTC.

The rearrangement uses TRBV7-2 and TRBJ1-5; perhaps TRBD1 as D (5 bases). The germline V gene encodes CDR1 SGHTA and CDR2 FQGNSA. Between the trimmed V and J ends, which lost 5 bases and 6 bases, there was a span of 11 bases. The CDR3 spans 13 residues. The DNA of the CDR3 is TGTGCCAGCAGCGCAGGGAAGATTCAGCCCCAGCATTTT. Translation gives CASSAGKIQPQHF.

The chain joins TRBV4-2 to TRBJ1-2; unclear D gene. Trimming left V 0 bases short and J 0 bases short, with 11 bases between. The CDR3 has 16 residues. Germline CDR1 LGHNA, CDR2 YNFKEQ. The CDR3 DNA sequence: TGTGCCAGCAGCCAAGATCCAACAGCTACTAACTATGGCTACACCTTC. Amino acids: CASSQDPTATNYGYTF.